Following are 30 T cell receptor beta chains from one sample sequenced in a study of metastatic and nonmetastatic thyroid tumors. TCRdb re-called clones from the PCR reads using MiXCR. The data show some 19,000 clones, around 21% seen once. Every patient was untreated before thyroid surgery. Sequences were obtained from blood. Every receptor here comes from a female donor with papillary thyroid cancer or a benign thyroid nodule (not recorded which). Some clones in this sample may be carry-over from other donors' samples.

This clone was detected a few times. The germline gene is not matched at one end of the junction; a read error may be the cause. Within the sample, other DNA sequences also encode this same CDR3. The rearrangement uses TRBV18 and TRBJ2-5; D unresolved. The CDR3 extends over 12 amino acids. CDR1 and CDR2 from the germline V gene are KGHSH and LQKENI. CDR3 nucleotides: TGTGCCAGCTCACCCGAGTTGGAGACCCAGTACTTT. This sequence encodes CASSPELETQYF.

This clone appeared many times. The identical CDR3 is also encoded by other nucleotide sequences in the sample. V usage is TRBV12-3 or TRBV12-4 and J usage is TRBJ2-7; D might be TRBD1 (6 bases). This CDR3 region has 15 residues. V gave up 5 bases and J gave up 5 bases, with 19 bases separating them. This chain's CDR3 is CASSLRQVLLDEQYF. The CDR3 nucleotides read TGTGCCAGCAGTCTCCGACAGGTCCTACTCGACGAGCAGTACTTC.

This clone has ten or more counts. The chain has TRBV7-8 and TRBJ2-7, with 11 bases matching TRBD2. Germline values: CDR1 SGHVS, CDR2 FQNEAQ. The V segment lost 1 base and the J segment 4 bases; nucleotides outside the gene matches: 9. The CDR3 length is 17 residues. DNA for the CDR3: TGTGCCAGCAGCTTAGAGGTTTTTACTAGCGGGAGATACGAGCAGTACTTC. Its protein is CASSLEVFTSGRYEQYF.

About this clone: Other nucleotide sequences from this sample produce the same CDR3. The chain's CDR3 is CASSQGQGARETQYF. DNA for the CDR3: TGTGCCAGCAGCCAGGGACAAGGGGCGCGTGAGACCCAGTACTTC. V gene TRBV5-8 combines with J gene TRBJ2-5; D possibly corresponds to TRBD1 (6 bases). This CDR3 has 15 amino acids. Per the germline V gene, CDR1 is SGHTS and CDR2 is YDEGEE. Trimming removed 4 bases from V and 5 bases from J, with 18 bases in between.

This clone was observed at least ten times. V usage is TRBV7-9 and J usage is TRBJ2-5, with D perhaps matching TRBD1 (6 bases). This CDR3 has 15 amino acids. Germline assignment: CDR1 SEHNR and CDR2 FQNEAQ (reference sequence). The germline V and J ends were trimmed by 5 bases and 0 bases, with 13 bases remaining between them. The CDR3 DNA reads TGTGCCAGCAGCGACAAGGGGACATACCAAGAGACCCAGTACTTC. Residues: CASSDKGTYQETQYF.

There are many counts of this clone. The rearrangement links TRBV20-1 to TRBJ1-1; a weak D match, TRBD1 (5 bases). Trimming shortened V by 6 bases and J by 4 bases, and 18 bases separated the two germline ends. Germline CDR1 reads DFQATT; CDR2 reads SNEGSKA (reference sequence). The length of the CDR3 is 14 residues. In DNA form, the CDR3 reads TGCAGTGCCCCGCCGCTGGGGGTGAGCACTGAAGCTTTCTTT. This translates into CSAPPLGVSTEAFF.

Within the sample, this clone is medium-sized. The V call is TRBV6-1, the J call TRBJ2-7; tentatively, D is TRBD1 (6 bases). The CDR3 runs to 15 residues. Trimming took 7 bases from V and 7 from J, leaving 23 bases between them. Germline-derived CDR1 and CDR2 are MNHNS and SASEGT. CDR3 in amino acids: CASKFDTGMGREQYF. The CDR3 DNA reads TGTGCCAGCAAGTTTGATACAGGGATGGGTCGGGAGCAGTACTTC.

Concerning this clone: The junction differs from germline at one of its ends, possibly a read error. The DNA for the CDR3 is TGCAGTGCTAGAGATTACTGGGGGGTGGGCCTGACAGATACTCAGTATTTT. The encoded protein is CSARDYWGVGLTDTQYF. The chain is built from TRBV20-1 and TRBJ2-3; D may be TRBD2 (6 bases). The CDR3 spans 17 residues. Germline CDR1 is DFQATT and CDR2 is SNEGSKA (reference sequence).

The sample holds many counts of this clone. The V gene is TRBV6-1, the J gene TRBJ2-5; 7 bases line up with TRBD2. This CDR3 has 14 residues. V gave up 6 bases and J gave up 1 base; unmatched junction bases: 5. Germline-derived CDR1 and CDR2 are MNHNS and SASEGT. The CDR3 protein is CASRILASQETQYF. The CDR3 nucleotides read TGTGCCAGCAGAATACTAGCGAGCCAAGAGACCCAGTACTTC.

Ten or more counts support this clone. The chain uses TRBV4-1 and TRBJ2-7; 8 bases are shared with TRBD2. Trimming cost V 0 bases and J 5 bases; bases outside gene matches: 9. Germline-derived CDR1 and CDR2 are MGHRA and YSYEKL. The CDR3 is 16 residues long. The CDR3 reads CASSQEIVGTSNEQYF. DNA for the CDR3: TGCGCCAGCAGCCAAGAGATAGTGGGGACTAGTAACGAGCAGTACTTC.

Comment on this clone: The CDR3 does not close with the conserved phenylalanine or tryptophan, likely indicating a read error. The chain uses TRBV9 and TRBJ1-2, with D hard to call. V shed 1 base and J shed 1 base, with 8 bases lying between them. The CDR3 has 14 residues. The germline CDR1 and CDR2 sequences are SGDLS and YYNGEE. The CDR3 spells CASSVLSNNYGYTS. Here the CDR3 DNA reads TGTGCCAGCAGCGTACTGTCAAATAACTATGGCTACACCTCC.

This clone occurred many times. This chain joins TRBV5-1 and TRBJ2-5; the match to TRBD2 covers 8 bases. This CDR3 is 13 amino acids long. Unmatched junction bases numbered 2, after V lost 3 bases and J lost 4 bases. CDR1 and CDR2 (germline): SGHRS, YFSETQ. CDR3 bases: TGCGCCAGCAGCTCGGGGGGGGGAGAGACCCAGTACTTC. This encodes CASSSGGGETQYF.

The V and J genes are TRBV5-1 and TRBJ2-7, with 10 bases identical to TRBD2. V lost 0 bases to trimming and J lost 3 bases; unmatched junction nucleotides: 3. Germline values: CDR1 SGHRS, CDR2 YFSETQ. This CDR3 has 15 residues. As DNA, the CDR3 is TGCGCCAGCAGCTTGGAAGGGACTAGCGTCTACGAGCAGTACTTC. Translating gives CASSLEGTSVYEQYF.

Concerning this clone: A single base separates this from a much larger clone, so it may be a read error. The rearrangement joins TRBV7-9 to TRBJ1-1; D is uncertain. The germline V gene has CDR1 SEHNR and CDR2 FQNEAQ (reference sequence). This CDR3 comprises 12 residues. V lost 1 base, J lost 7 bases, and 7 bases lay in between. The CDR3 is CASSLVSDEAFF. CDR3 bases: TGTGCCAGCAGCTTAGTATCAGATGAAGCTTTCTTT.

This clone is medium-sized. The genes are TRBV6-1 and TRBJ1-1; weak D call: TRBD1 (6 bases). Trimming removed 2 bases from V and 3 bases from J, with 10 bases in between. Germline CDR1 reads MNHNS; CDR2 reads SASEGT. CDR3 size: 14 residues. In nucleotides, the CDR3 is TGTGCCAGCAGTGAAAACAGGGAATACACTGAAGCTTTCTTT. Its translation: CASSENREYTEAFF.

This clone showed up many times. The CDR3, as DNA: TGTGCCAGCAGCTTAGCTCGCGCCCACGCCTTTTACAATGAGCAGTTCTTC. Amino acid sequence: CASSLARAHAFYNEQFF. The V and J genes are TRBV7-2 and TRBJ2-1; D ambiguous. Trimming pared 0 bases from V and 4 bases from J, leaving 16 bases between. The CDR3 extends over 17 amino acids. Germline-derived CDR1 and CDR2 are SGHTA and FQGNSA.

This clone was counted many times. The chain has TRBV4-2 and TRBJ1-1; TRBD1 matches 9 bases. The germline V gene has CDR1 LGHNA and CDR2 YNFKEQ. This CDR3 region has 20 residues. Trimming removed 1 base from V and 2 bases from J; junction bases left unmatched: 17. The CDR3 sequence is CASSQAPLPKDRGGNTEAFF. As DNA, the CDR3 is TGTGCCAGCAGCCAAGCTCCCCTACCAAAGGACAGGGGAGGAAACACTGAAGCTTTCTTT.

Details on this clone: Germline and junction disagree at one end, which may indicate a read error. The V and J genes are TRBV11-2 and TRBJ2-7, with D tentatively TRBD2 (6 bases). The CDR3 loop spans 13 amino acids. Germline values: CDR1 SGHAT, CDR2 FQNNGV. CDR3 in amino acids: CASSLGRDGKQYF. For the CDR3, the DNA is TGTGCCAGCAGTTTAGGGCGGGATGGTAAACAGTACTTC.

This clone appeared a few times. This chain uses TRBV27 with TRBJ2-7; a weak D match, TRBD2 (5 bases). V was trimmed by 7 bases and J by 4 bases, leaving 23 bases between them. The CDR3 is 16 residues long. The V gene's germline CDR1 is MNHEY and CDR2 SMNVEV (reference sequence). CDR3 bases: TGTGCCAGCATTTCATTTATTAGCGTGAGCGATTACGAGCAGTACTTC. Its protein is CASISFISVSDYEQYF.

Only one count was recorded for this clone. The CDR3 here is CASSLTVGKYSPLHF. The CDR3 DNA sequence: TGCGCCAGCAGCTTAACAGTGGGCAAGTATTCACCCCTCCACTTT. The chain recombines TRBV5-1 with TRBJ1-6; D is undetermined. V was pared by 2 bases and J by 8 bases, with 14 bases between. The CDR3 has 15 amino acids. CDR1 SGHRS and CDR2 YFSETQ come from the germline V gene.

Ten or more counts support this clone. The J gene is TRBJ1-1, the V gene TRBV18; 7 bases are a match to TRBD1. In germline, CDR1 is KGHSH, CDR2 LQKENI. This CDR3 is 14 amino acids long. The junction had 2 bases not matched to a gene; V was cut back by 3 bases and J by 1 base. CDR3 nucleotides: TGTGCCAGCTCACCCGGGACAGCGAACACTGAAGCTTTCTTT. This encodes CASSPGTANTEAFF.

As DNA, the CDR3 is TGTGCCAGCAGTGAAGAGACAGGGATCCCCCCCTATGGCTACACCTTC. Translating it yields CASSEETGIPPYGYTF. This chain links TRBV2 with TRBJ1-2, with 7 bases aligning to TRBD1. CDR1 and CDR2 from the germline V gene are SNHLY and FYNNEI. The CDR3 is 16 residues long. J was trimmed by 4 bases and V by 1 base; bases with no gene match: 9. Looking up the rest from reference TRBV2 and TRBJ1-2 gives the full variable domain: EPEVTQTPSHQVTQMGQEVILRCVPISNHLYFYWYRQILGQKVEFLVSFYNNEISEKSEIFDDQFSVERPDGSNFTLKIRSTKLEDSAMYFCASSEETGIPPYGYTFGSGTRLTVV.

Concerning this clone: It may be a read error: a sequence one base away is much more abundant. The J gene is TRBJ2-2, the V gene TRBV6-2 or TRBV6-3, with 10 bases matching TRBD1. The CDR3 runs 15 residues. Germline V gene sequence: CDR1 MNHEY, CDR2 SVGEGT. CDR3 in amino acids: CASSAGQGDTGDLFF. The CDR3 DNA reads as TGTGCCAGCAGTGCTGGACAGGGGGACACCGGGGATCTGTTTTTT.

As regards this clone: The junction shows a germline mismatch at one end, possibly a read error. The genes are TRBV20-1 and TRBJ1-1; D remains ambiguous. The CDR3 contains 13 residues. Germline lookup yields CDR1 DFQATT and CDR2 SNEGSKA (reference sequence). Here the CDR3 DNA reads TGCAGTGCCATGGAGGTCCTGAACACTGAGGCTTTCTTT. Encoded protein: CSAMEVLNTEAFF.

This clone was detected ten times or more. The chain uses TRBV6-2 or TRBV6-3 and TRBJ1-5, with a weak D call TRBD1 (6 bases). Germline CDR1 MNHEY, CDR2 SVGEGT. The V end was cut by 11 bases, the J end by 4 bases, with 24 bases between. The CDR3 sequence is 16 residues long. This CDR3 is CASTSRGRGVNQPQHF. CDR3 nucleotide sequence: TGTGCCTCGACGTCGCGGGGGCGAGGCGTGAATCAGCCCCAGCATTTT.

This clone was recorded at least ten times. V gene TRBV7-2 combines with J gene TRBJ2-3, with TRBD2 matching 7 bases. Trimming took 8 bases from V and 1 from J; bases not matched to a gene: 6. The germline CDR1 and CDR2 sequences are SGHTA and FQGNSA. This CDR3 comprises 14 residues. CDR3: CASGKRDRTDTQYF. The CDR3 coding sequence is TGTGCCAGCGGTAAGCGGGATCGCACAGATACGCAGTATTTT.

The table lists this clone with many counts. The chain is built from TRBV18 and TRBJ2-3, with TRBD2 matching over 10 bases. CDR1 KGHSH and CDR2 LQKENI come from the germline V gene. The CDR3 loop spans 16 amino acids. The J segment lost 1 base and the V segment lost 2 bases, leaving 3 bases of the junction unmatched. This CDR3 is CASSPNSGGRTDTQYF. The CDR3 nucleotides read TGTGCCAGCTCACCAAATAGCGGGGGGCGCACAGATACGCAGTATTTT.

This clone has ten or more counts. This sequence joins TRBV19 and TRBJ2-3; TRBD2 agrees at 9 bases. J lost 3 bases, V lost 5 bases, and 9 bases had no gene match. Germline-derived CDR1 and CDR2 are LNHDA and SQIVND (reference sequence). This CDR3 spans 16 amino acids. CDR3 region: CASSYSSGGFTDTQYF. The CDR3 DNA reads TGTGCCAGTAGTTATAGTAGCGGGGGATTTACAGATACGCAGTATTTT. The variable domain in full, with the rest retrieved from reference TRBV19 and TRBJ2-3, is DGGITQSPKYLFRKEGQNVTLSCEQNLNHDAMYWYRQDPGQGLRLIYYSQIVNDFQKGDIAEGYSVSREKKESFPLTVTSAQKNPTAFYLCASSYSSGGFTDTQYFGPGTRLTVL.

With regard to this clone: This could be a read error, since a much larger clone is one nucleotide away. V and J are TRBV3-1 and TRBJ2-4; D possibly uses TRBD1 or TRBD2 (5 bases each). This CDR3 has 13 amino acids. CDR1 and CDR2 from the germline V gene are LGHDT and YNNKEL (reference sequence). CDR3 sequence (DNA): TGTGCCAGCAGCCAAGATGAAGGGAGCAGGGAGTTCTTC. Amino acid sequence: CASSQDEGSREFF.

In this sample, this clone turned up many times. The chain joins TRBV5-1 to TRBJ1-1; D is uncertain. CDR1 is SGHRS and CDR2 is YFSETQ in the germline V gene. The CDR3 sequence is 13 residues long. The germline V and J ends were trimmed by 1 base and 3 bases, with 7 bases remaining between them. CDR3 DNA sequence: TGCGCCAGCAGCTTGTCGAAGGACACTGAAGCTTTCTTT. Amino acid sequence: CASSLSKDTEAFF. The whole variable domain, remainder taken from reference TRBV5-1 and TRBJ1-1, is KAGVTQTPRYLIKTRGQQVTLSCSPISGHRSVSWYQQTPGQGLQFLFEYFSETQRNKGNFPGRFSGRQFSNSRSEMNVSTLELGDSALYLCASSLSKDTEAFFGQGTRLTVV.